This T cell receptor beta chain derives from a study of memory CD4+ T cells and cytomegalovirus serostatus. Single viable CD3+CD4+CD8-CD45RO+ cells were sorted as the memory CD4+ T cells. This clone turned up a few times. No antigen is known for it. Germline V lookup: CDR1 SGHTA, CDR2 FQGNSA. The CDR3 loop spans 16 amino acids. Trimming cost V 5 bases and J 2 bases, with 13 bases left between them. Clones were read by immunoSEQ multiplex PCR, and TCRdb kept only the in-frame ones, dropping some. The sample contains around 50,000 clones, roughly 78% of which appear only once. General study points: CD4+ memory repertoires contained about 40% of the roughly 160 reported CMV TCRbeta sequences.

Material for sequencing was memory CD4+ T cells from blood. The V and J genes are TRBV7-2 and TRBJ1-6, with no clear D. This sequence was found in an adult in good health and CMV-seronegative. The CDR3 bases are TGTGCCAGCAGCCGCTTCCCCGGCGCCTATAATTCACCCCTCCACTTT. This sequence encodes CASSRFPGAYNSPLHF.